Listed below are T cell receptor beta chains from one sample, sequenced in a study of immune heterogeneity within non-small cell lung tumors. TCRdb itself ran the multiplex PCR reads through MiXCR, one entry per CDR3 protein. The sample contains over 30,000 distinct CDR3 sequences, about 30% of which appear only once. The source material was lung tumor tissue. The source is a man in his forties with non-small cell lung cancer. Each CDR3 is given with its conserved first and last residue. A D gene is named only where the DNA matches it firmly. Some rows mark clone size as missing; the rest say once, few, many or name a class of expanded clone.

CDR3aa: CASSDRGAGTGELFF; CDR3nt: TGTGCCAGCAGCGACAGAGGAGCCGGAACCGGGGAGCTGTTTTTT; v_gene: TRBV2; len: 15; d_gene: NA; j_gene: TRBJ2-2; abundance: few
CDR3aa: CASRPGTWDTDTKYF; CDR3nt: TGCGCCAGCAGACCCGGGACCTGGGACACAGATACGAAGTATTTT; v_gene: TRBV5-1; len: 15; d_gene: NA; j_gene: TRBJ2-3; abundance: NA
CDR3aa: CATIRDRGSVGYTF; CDR3nt: TGTGCCACCATCAGAGACAGGGGATCGGTTGGCTACACCTTC; v_gene: TRBV15; len: 14; d_gene: TRBD1; j_gene: TRBJ1-2; abundance: NA
CDR3aa: CASSLIAGSTGELFF; CDR3nt: TGTGCCAGCAGCTTAATTGCAGGGTCGACCGGGGAGCTGTTTTTT; v_gene: TRBV11-2; len: 15; d_gene: NA; j_gene: TRBJ2-2; abundance: many
CDR3aa: CASSLGWGGLYNEQFF; CDR3nt: TGTGCCAGCAGCTTAGGTTGGGGGGGTCTCTACAATGAGCAGTTCTTC; v_gene: TRBV7-2; len: 16; d_gene: TRBD2; j_gene: TRBJ2-1; abundance: few
CDR3aa: CASNSRTAGGYNEQFF; CDR3nt: TGTGCCAGCAACTCTCGGACAGCCGGAGGCTACAATGAGCAGTTCTTC; v_gene: TRBV27; len: 16; d_gene: NA; j_gene: TRBJ2-1; abundance: many
CDR3aa: CASSYLSPGGGTGELFF; CDR3nt: TGTGCCAGCAGTTACCTCTCCCCAGGGGGAGGAACCGGGGAGCTGTTTTTT; v_gene: TRBV6-6; len: 17; d_gene: NA; j_gene: TRBJ2-2; abundance: many
CDR3aa: CASSLDQGGNEQFF; CDR3nt: TGCGCCAGCAGCTTGGATCAGGGGGGCAATGAGCAGTTCTTC; v_gene: TRBV5-1; len: 14; d_gene: NA; j_gene: TRBJ2-1; abundance: NA
CDR3aa: CASRLSVYEQYF; CDR3nt: TGTGCCAGCAGGCTAAGTGTCTACGAGCAGTACTTC; v_gene: TRBV2; len: 12; d_gene: NA; j_gene: TRBJ2-7; abundance: many
CDR3aa: CASSPTGFGETQYF; CDR3nt: TGTGCCAGCAGTCCTACAGGGTTTGGAGAGACCCAGTACTTC; v_gene: TRBV9; len: 14; d_gene: NA; j_gene: TRBJ2-5; abundance: NA
CDR3aa: CASSYPRTGGTLGPGANVLTF; CDR3nt: TGTGCCAGCAGTTACCCCAGGACAGGGGGGACTTTGGGTCCCGGGGCCAACGTCCTGACTTTC; v_gene: TRBV6-5; len: 21; d_gene: TRBD1; j_gene: TRBJ2-6; abundance: NA
CDR3aa: CASSYPGQGSIEQFF; CDR3nt: TGTGCCAGCAGCTACCCGGGACAGGGATCAATTGAGCAGTTCTTC; v_gene: TRBV7-6; len: 15; d_gene: TRBD1; j_gene: TRBJ2-1; abundance: NA
CDR3aa: CASSTRQGTNTEAFF; CDR3nt: TGTGCCAGTAGTACCCGACAGGGGACGAACACTGAAGCTTTCTTT; v_gene: TRBV19; len: 15; d_gene: TRBD1; j_gene: TRBJ1-1; abundance: few
CDR3aa: CASSVAGQATYEQYF; CDR3nt: TGTGCCAGCAGTGTCGCGGGACAGGCCACTTACGAGCAGTACTTC; v_gene: TRBV2; len: 15; d_gene: TRBD1; j_gene: TRBJ2-7; abundance: many
CDR3aa: CASSQDQGTYEQYF; CDR3nt: TGCGCCAGCAGCCAAGATCAGGGAACCTACGAGCAGTACTTC; v_gene: TRBV4-1; len: 14; d_gene: NA; j_gene: TRBJ2-7; abundance: NA
CDR3aa: CSPTRGPSTYEQYF; CDR3nt: TGCAGTCCGACCAGGGGGCCCAGTACCTACGAGCAGTACTTC; v_gene: TRBV20-1; len: 14; d_gene: TRBD1; j_gene: TRBJ2-7; abundance: many
CDR3aa: CAINRDPRRYNSPLHF; CDR3nt: TGTGCCATTAACCGGGACCCCCGGCGGTATAATTCACCCCTCCACTTT; v_gene: TRBV6-1; len: 16; d_gene: NA; j_gene: TRBJ1-6; abundance: medium-sized
CDR3aa: CASSITQGSQPQHF; CDR3nt: TGTGCCAGTAGTATCACCCAGGGTTCTCAGCCCCAGCATTTT; v_gene: TRBV19; len: 14; d_gene: NA; j_gene: TRBJ1-5; abundance: many
CDR3aa: CASSSQGLAGELFF; CDR3nt: TGTGCCAGCAGCTCACAGGGGCTGGCCGGGGAGCTGTTTTTT; v_gene: TRBV11-3; len: 14; d_gene: TRBD1; j_gene: TRBJ2-2; abundance: few
CDR3aa: CASSRTSGRPYTGELFF; CDR3nt: TGTGCCAGCAGCCGGACTAGCGGGAGGCCATACACCGGGGAGCTGTTTTTT; v_gene: TRBV7-2; len: 17; d_gene: TRBD2; j_gene: TRBJ2-2; abundance: few
CDR3aa: CASSSIPTEQFF; CDR3nt: TGTGCCAGCAGTTCGATTCCAACTGAGCAGTTCTTC; v_gene: TRBV27; len: 12; d_gene: NA; j_gene: TRBJ2-1; abundance: many
CDR3aa: CATSHGGGDYNEQFF; CDR3nt: TGTGCCACCAGCCACGGGGGGGGGGATTACAATGAGCAGTTCTTC; v_gene: TRBV7-3; len: 15; d_gene: TRBD2; j_gene: TRBJ2-1; abundance: NA
CDR3aa: CSARDSSGITGELFF; CDR3nt: TGCAGTGCTAGAGATTCTAGCGGGATCACCGGGGAGCTGTTTTTT; v_gene: TRBV20-1; len: 15; d_gene: TRBD2; j_gene: TRBJ2-2; abundance: many
CDR3aa: CATSDPQVYGNEQFF; CDR3nt: TGTGCCACCAGTGATCCCCAAGTTTACGGCAATGAGCAGTTCTTC; v_gene: TRBV24-1; len: 15; d_gene: NA; j_gene: TRBJ2-1; abundance: few
CDR3aa: CASSLGASGRGEQYF; CDR3nt: TGCGCCAGCAGCTTGGGGGCTAGCGGGAGAGGTGAGCAGTACTTC; v_gene: TRBV5-1; len: 15; d_gene: TRBD2; j_gene: TRBJ2-7; abundance: many
CDR3aa: CASTREGGPYGYTF; CDR3nt: TGTGCCAGTACGAGGGAAGGGGGACCCTATGGCTACACCTTC; v_gene: TRBV19; len: 14; d_gene: NA; j_gene: TRBJ1-2; abundance: many
CDR3aa: CASETGRGKQYF; CDR3nt: TGTGCCAGCGAAACGGGGCGGGGTAAGCAGTATTTT; v_gene: TRBV6-1; len: 12; d_gene: NA; j_gene: TRBJ2-3; abundance: NA
CDR3aa: CASSVAGLAGTGTDTQYF; CDR3nt: TGTGCCAGCAGCGTAGCTGGACTAGCGGGGACTGGCACAGATACGCAGTATTTT; v_gene: TRBV9; len: 18; d_gene: TRBD2; j_gene: TRBJ2-3; abundance: few
CDR3aa: CASSLDFTETQYF; CDR3nt: TGCGCCAGCAGCTTGGATTTTACGGAGACCCAGTACTTC; v_gene: TRBV5-1; len: 13; d_gene: NA; j_gene: TRBJ2-5; abundance: NA
CDR3aa: CDSSPVGGTEAFF; CDR3nt: TGTGACAGCAGCCCCGTGGGTGGTACTGAAGCTTTCTTT; v_gene: TRBV11-3; len: 13; d_gene: NA; j_gene: TRBJ1-1; abundance: NA